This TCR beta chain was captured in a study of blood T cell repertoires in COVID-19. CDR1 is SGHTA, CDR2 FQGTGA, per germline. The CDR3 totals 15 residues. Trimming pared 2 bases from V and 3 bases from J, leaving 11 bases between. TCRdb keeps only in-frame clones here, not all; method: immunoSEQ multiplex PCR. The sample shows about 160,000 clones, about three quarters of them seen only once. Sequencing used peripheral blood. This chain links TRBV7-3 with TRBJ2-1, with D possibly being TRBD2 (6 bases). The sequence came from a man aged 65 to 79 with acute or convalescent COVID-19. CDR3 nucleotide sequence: TGTGCCAGCAGCTTAGCGGGAACGAACTACAATGAGCAGTTCTTC. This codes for CASSLAGTNYNEQFF.